This is a list of T cell receptor beta chains from one sample in a study of T cell responses to AZD1222 COVID-19 vaccine. Clones were read by immunoSEQ multiplex PCR, and TCRdb kept only the in-frame ones, dropping some. This repertoire shows fewer than 150,000 clones, approximately 93% found once; its top ten account for roughly 0.96%. The sample was peripheral blood, taken on day 0 of AZD1222 vaccination. These receptors were obtained from an adult in good health. Both conserved end residues are part of each CDR3. The D gene is left open where the match is weak. Size is stated for part of the rows, as once, few or many counts, or as a class when the clone is expanded.

D	J	V	size	DNA	CDR3
.	TRBJ1-4	TRBV29-1	.	TGCAGCGCCCTGCATGACTCGTCAACTAATGAAAAACTGTTTTTT	CSALHDSSTNEKLFF
.	TRBJ1-6	TRBV2	.	TGTGCCAGCAGTAAACAGGGTTTCGGTTCACCCCTCCACTTT	CASSKQGFGSPLHF
.	TRBJ1-1	TRBV15	.	TGTGCCACCTCACGGGACCTGGGAGTAGCTTTCTTT	CATSRDLGVAFF
TRBD2	TRBJ2-1	TRBV7-9	.	TGTGCCAGCAGTCCCCGGGTTACTAGCGGGGGGGATTACAATGAGCAGTTCTTC	CASSPRVTSGGDYNEQFF
TRBD1	TRBJ1-2	TRBV13	.	TGTGCCAGCAGCCCCTTGGGGACAGGGGGACGTGGCTACACCTTC	CASSPLGTGGRGYTF
.	TRBJ1-1	TRBV5-4	.	TGTGCCAGCAGCCGACCGACCGGGGCGAGTACTGAAGCTTTCTTT	CASSRPTGASTEAFF
.	TRBJ1-5	TRBV10-3	.	TGTGCCATCGCTCCAATCGGAGGCAATCAGCCCCAGCATTTT	CAIAPIGGNQPQHF
.	TRBJ2-1	TRBV9	.	TGTGCCAGCAGCACAAACACCGACAATGAGCAGTTCTTC	CASSTNTDNEQFF
.	TRBJ1-1	TRBV5-8	.	TGTGCCAGCAGCCGAGCTAGGAACAGGTTAATGAACACTGAAGCTTTCTTT	CASSRARNRLMNTEAFF
TRBD2	TRBJ2-3	TRBV6-5	.	TGTGCCAGCAGGAGGACTAGCGTAGATACGCAGTATTTT	CASRRTSVDTQYF
TRBD2	TRBJ2-3	TRBV4-2	.	TGTGCCAGCAGCCAAGATATTAGGGGACTAGCGGCAGATACGCAGTATTTT	CASSQDIRGLAADTQYF
TRBD2	TRBJ2-3	TRBV5-4	.	TGTGCCAGCTTCAGTAGCGGGGGAGCAGATACGCAGTATTTT	CASFSSGGADTQYF
TRBD1	TRBJ2-7	TRBV27	.	TGTGCCAGCAGGAAGCTGGAAGGGGGCAACGAGCAGTACTTC	CASRKLEGGNEQYF
TRBD1	TRBJ2-7	TRBV4-2	once	TGTGCCAGCAGCCAACCCGGACAGGGATCATTCTACGAGCAGTACTTC	CASSQPGQGSFYEQYF
.	TRBJ1-2	TRBV5-6	.	TGTGCCAGCAGCCTAGGACGGGACTATGGCTACACCTTC	CASSLGRDYGYTF